This TCR beta chain appears in the sequencing data of a study of blood T cell repertoires in COVID-19. Study overall: Samples taken during acute and convalescent COVID-19 were collected in the United States, Italy and Spain.

In the original analysis: By means of reference gene primer amplification, nucleated cell counts were estimated. Clones were read by immunoSEQ multiplex PCR, and TCRdb kept only the in-frame ones, dropping some. V, J and clone size derive from that table, while D and trimming were established from the DNA sequence. Found here are 95,000 to 150,000 clones, over 65% of them singletons; the top ten hold 3.5% to 5.5%. With 1 base clipped from V and 3 bases from J, the junction kept 4 bases outside the gene matches. Germline assignment: CDR1 LGHDT and CDR2 YNNKEL (reference sequence). The CDR3 consists of 15 residues.

This clonotype originated in a woman in her 70s with acute or convalescent COVID-19. The V gene is TRBV3-1 (or the pseudogene TRBV3-2), the J gene TRBJ1-1; the match to TRBD1 covers 8 bases. The sequenced material came from peripheral blood. The chain's CDR3 is CASSQASRGHTEAFF. CDR3 nucleotides: TGTGCCAGCAGCCAAGCGAGCAGGGGGCACACTGAAGCTTTCTTT.